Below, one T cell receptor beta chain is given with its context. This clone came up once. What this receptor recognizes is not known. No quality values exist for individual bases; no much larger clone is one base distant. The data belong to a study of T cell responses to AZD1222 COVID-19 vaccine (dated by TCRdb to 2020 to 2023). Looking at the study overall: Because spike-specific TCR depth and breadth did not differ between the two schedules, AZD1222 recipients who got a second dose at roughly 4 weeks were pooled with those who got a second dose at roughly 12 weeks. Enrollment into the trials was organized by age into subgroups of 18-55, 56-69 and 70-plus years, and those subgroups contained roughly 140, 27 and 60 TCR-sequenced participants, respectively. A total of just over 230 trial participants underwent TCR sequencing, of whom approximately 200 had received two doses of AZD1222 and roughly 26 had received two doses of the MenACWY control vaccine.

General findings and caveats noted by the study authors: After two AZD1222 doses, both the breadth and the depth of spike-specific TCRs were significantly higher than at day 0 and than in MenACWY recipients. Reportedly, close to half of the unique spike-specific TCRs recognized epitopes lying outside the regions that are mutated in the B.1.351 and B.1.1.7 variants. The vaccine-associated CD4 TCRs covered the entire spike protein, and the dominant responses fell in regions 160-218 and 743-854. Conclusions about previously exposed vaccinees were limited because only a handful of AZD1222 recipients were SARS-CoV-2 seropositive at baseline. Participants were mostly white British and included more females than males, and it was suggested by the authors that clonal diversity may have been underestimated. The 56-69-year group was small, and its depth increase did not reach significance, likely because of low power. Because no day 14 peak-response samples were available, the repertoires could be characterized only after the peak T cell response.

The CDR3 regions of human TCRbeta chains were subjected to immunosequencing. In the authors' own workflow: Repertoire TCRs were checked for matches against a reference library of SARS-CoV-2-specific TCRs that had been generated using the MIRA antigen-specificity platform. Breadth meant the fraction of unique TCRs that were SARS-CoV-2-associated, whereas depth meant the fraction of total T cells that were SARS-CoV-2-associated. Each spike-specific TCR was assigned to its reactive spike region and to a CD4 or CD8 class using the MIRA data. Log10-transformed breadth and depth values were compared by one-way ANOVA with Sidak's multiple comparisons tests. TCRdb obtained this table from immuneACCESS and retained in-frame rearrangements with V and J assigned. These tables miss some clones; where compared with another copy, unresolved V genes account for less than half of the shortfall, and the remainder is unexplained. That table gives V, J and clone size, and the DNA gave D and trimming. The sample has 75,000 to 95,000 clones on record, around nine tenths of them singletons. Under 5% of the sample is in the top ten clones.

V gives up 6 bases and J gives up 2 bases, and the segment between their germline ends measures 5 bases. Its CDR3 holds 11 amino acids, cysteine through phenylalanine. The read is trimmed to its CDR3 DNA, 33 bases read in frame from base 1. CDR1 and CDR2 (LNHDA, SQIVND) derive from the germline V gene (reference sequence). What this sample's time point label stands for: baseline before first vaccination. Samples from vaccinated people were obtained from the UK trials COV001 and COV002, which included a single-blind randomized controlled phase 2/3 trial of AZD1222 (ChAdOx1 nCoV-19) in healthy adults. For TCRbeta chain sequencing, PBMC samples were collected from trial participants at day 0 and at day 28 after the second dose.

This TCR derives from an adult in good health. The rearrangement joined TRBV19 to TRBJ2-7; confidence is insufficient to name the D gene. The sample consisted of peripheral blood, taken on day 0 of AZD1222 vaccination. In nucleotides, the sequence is TGTGCCAGTAGCACAACCTACGAGCAGTACTTC. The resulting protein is CASSTTYEQYF.